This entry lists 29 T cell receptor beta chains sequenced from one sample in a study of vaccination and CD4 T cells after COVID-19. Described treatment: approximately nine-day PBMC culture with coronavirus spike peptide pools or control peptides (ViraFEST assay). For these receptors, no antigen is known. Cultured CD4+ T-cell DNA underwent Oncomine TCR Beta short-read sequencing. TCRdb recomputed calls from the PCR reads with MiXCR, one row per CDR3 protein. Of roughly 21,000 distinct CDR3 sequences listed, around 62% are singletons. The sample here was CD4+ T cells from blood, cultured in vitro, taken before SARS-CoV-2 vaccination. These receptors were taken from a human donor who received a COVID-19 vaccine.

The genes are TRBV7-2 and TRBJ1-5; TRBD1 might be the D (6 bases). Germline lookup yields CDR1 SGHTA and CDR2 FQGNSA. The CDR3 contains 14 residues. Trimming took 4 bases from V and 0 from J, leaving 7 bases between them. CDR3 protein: CASSSRGSNQPQHF. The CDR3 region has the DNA TGTGCCAGCAGCTCCAGGGGTAGCAATCAGCCCCAGCATTTT.

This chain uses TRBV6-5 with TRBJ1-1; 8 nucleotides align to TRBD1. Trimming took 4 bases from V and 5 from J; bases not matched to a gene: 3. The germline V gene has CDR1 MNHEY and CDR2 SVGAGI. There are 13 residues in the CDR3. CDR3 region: CASSFTGGTEAFF. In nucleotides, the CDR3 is TGTGCCAGCAGTTTCACAGGGGGGACTGAAGCTTTCTTT.

As DNA, the CDR3 is TGCGCCAGCAGCCAAGGGACAGCAAATCAGCCCCAGCATTTT. Translating gives CASSQGTANQPQHF. The rearrangement links TRBV4-1 to TRBJ1-5, with D perhaps matching TRBD1 (6 bases). The V end lost 1 base, the J end lost 4 bases, and 8 bases lay between the germline ends. Germline CDR1 and CDR2: MGHRA and YSYEKL. This CDR3 region has 14 residues.

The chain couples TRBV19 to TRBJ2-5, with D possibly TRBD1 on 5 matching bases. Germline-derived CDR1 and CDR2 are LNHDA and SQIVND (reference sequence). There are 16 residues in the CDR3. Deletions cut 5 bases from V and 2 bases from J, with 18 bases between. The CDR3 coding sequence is TGTGCCAGTAGTCTTGGAGTTAGGGGCCTACAAGAGACCCAGTACTTC. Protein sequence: CASSLGVRGLQETQYF.

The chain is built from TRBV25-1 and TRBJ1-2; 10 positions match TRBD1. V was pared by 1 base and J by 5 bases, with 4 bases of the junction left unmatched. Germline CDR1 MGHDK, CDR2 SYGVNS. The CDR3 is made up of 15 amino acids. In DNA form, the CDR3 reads TGTGCCAGCAGTGAATCCGGGACAGGGGTGTATGGCTACACCTTC. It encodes CASSESGTGVYGYTF.

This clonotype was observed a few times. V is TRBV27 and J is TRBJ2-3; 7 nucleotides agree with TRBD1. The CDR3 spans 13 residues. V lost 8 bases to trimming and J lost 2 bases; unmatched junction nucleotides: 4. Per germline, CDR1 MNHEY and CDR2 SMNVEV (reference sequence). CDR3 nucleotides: TGTGCCAGCTCGGACAGGATCACAGATACGCAGTATTTT. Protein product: CASSDRITDTQYF.

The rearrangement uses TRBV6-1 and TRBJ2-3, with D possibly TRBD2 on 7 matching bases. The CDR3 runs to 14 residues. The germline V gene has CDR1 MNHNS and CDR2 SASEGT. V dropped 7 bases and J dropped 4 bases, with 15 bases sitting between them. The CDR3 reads CASTEGGGPDTQYF. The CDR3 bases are TGTGCCAGCACCGAAGGGGGGGGGCCAGATACGCAGTATTTT.

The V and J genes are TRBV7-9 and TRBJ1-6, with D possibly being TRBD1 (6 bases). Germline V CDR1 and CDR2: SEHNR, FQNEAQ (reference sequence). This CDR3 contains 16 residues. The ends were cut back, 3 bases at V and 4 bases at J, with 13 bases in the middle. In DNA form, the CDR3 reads TGTGCCAGCAGCTTCCAGTGGGACACTTATAATTCACCCCTCCACTTT. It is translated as CASSFQWDTYNSPLHF.

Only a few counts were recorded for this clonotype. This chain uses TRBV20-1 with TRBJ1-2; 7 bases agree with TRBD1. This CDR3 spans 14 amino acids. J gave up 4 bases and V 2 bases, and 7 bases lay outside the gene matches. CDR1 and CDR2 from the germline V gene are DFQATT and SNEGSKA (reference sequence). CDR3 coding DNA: TGCAGTGCTAGATCCAGGGGGGCCATCTATGGCTACACCTTC. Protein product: CSARSRGAIYGYTF.

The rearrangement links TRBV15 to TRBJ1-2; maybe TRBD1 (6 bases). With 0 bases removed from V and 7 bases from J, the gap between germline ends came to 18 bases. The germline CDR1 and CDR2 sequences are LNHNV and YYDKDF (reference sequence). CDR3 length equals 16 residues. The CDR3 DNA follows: TGTGCCACCAGCAGAGATGATGTGACTTCAGGGGTTGGCTACACCTTC. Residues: CATSRDDVTSGVGYTF.

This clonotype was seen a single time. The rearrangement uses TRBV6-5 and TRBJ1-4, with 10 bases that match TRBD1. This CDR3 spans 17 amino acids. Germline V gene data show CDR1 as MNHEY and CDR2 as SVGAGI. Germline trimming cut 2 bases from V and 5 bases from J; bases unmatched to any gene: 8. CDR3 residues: CASSYVGTGDWNEKLFF. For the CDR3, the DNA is TGTGCCAGCAGTTACGTGGGGACAGGGGATTGGAATGAAAAACTGTTTTTT.

This CDR3 is CSVDNPWDRVIKWSGYTF. In DNA, the CDR3 is TGCAGCGTTGATAATCCCTGGGACAGGGTTATTAAATGGAGTGGCTACACCTTC. The chain joins TRBV29-1 to TRBJ1-2; 9 bases fit TRBD1. J lost 7 bases, V lost 3 bases, and 21 bases had no gene match. This CDR3 is built from 18 residues. CDR1 and CDR2 (germline): SQVTM, ANQGSEA.

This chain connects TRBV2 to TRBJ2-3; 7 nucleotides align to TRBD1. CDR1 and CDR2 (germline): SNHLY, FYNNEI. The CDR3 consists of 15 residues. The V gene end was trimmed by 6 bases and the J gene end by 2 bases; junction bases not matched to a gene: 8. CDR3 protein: CASSKGDSNTDTQYF. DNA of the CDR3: TGTGCCAGCAGCAAAGGGGACAGTAACACAGATACGCAGTATTTT.

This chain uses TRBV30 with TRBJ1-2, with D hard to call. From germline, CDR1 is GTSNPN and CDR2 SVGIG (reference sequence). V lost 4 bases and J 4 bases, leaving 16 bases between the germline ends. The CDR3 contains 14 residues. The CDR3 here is CAWTAVRGTYGYTF. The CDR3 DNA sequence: TGTGCCTGGACGGCGGTCCGGGGTACCTATGGCTACACCTTC. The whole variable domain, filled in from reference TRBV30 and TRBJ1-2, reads SQTIHQWPATLVQPVGSPLSLECTVEGTSNPNLYWYRQAAGRGLQLLFYSVGIGQISSEVPQNLSASRPQDRQFILSSKKLLLSDSGFYLCAWTAVRGTYGYTFGSGTRLTVV.

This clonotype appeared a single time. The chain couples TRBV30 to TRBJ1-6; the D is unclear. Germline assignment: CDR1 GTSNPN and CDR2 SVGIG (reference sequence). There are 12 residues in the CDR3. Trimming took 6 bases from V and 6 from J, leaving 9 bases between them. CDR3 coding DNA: TGTGCCTGCGGGATGCGTAATTCACCCCTCCACTTT. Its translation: CACGMRNSPLHF.

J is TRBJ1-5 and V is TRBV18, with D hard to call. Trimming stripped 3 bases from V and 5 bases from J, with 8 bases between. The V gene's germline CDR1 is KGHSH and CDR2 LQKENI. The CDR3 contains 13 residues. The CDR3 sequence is CASSPRRDQPQHF. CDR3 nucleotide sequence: TGTGCCAGCTCACCCCGTAGGGATCAGCCCCAGCATTTT.

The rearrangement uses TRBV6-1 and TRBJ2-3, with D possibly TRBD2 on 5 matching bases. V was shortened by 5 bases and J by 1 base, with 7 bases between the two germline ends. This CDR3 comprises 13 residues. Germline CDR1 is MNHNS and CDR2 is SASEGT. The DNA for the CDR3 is TGTGCCAGCAGTCTAGCCCGCACAGATACGCAGTATTTT. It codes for CASSLARTDTQYF.

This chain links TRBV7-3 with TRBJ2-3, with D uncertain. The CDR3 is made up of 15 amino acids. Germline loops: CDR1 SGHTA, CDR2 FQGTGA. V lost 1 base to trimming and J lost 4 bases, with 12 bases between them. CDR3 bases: TGTGCCAGCAGCTTAATCCCCTGGGCGGCAGATACGCAGTATTTT. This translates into CASSLIPWAADTQYF.

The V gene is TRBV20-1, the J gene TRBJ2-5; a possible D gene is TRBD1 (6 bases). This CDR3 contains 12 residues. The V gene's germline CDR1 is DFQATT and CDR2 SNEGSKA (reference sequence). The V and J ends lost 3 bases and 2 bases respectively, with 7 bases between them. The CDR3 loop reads CSASGQQETQYF. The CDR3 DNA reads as TGCAGTGCTAGTGGACAGCAAGAGACCCAGTACTTC.

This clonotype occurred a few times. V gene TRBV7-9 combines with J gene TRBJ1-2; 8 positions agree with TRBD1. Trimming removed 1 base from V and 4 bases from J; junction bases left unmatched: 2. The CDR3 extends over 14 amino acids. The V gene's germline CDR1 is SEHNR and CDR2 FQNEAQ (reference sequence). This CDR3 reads CASSLETGAYGYTF. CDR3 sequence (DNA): TGTGCCAGCAGCTTAGAGACAGGGGCCTATGGCTACACCTTC.

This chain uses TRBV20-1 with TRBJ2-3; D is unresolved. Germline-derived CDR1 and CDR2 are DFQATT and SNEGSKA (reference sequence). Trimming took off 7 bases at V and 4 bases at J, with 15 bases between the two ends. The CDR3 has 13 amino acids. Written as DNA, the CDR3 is TGCAGTGTTAAACCCCCCCGGGCAGATACGCAGTATTTT. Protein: CSVKPPRADTQYF.

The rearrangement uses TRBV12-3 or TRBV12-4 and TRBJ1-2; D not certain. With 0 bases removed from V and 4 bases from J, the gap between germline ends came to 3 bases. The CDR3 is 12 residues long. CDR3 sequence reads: CASSLARYGYTF. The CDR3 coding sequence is TGTGCCAGCAGTTTAGCCCGCTATGGCTACACCTTC.

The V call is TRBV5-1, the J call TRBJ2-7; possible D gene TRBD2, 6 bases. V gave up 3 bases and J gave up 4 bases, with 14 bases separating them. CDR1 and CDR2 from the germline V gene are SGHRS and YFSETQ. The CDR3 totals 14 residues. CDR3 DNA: TGCGCCAGCAGCTCCGATGTGGGACTGTACGAGCAGTACTTC. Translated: CASSSDVGLYEQYF.

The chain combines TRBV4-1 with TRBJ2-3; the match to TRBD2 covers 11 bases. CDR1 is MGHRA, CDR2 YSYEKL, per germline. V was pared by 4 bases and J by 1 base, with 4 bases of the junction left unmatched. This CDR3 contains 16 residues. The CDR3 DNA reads TGCGCCAGCAGCCTTAGCGGGGGGGCGGGCACAGATACGCAGTATTTT. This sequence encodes CASSLSGGAGTDTQYF.

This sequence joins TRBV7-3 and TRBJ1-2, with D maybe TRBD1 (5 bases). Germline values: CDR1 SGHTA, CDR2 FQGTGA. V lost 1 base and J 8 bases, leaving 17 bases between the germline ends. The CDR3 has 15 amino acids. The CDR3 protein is CASSLNKGLAEGYTF. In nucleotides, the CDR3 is TGTGCCAGCAGCTTAAACAAGGGGTTGGCGGAGGGCTACACCTTC.

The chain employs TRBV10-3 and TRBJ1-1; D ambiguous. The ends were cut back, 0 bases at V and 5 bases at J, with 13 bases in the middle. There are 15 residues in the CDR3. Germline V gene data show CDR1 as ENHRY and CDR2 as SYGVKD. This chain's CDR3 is CAISESRRVETEAFF. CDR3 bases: TGTGCCATCAGTGAGTCGAGAAGGGTGGAAACTGAAGCTTTCTTT.

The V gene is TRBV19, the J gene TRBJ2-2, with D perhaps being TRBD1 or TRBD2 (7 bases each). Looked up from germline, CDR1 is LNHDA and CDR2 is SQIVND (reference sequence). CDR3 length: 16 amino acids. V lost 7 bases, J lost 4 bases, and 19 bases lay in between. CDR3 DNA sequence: TGTGCCAGTAAAGGGATACAGGGGACTATCACCGGGGAGCTGTTTTTT. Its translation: CASKGIQGTITGELFF.

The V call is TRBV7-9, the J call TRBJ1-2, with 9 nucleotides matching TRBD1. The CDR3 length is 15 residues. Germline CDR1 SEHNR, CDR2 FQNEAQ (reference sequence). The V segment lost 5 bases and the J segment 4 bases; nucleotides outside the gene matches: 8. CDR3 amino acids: CASSTRTGAVYGYTF. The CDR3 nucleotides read TGTGCCAGCAGCACCCGGACAGGGGCCGTCTATGGCTACACCTTC.

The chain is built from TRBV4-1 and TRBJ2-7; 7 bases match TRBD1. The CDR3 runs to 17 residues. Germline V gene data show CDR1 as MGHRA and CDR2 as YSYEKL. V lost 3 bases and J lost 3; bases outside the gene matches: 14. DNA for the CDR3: TGCGCCAGCAGCCAGCCTGTGGACAGGACGTTGAACTACGAGCAGTACTTC. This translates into CASSQPVDRTLNYEQYF.